This is a list of T cell receptor beta chains from one sample in a study of metastatic and nonmetastatic thyroid tumors. TCRdb ran MiXCR on the PCR reads. The sample has over 14,000 clones, 24% seen once. The sequencing sample was made of tumor tissue. All receptors come from a female donor with papillary thyroid cancer or a benign thyroid nodule (not recorded which). Some clones in this sample may be carry-over from other donors' samples. Both conserved end residues are part of each CDR3. The D gene is left open where the match is weak. The listing skips clone size in some rows; elsewhere it reads once, few, many or a size class.

>TRBJ2-1|TRBV5-1|TRBD2|many
CASSFLPGLAGVDEQFF
TGCGCCAGCAGCTTCCTCCCGGGACTAGCGGGAGTGGATGAGCAGTTCTTC
>TRBJ2-2|TRBV7-2|TRBD2|-
CASSSGLAGGELFF
TGTGCCAGCAGCTCCGGACTAGCGGGAGGGGAGCTGTTTTTT
>TRBJ2-7|TRBV6-2/TRBV6-3|TRBD1|-
CASSYRDSYEQYF
TGTGCCAGCAGTTACCGGGACAGCTACGAGCAGTACTTC
>TRBJ1-2|TRBV7-2|-|-
CASSLGTSSGYGYTF
TGTGCCAGCAGCTTAGGGACCTCGTCAGGGTATGGCTACACCTTC
>TRBJ2-3|TRBV18|-|many
CASSPVGVADTQYF
TGTGCCAGCTCACCGGTTGGGGTGGCAGATACGCAGTATTTT
>TRBJ1-2|TRBV7-9|-|many
CASSLEAEGGYTF
TGTGCCAGCAGCTTAGAGGCGGAGGGTGGCTACACCTTC
>TRBJ1-4|TRBV20-1|TRBD1|-
CSARDLLTGDEKLFF
TGCAGTGCTAGAGATCTTTTAACAGGGGATGAAAAACTGTTTTTT
>TRBJ2-7|TRBV28|TRBD2|few
CASKLAGAREQYF
TGTGCCAGCAAACTAGCGGGAGCTCGAGAGCAGTACTTC
>TRBJ1-1|TRBV6-2/TRBV6-3|-|-
CASRERRLNTEAFF
TGTGCCAGCAGAGAGAGGCGGCTGAACACTGAAGCTTTCTTT
>TRBJ1-4|TRBV24-1|-|few
CATSGTGQNEKLFF
TGTGCCACCAGTGGCACGGGGCAGAATGAAAAACTGTTTTTT
>TRBJ2-1|TRBV6-1|-|many
CASSGGPGLPRLPLGNEQFF
TGTGCCAGCAGTGGGGGGCCCGGGTTACCCAGGCTTCCACTCGGCAATGAGCAGTTCTTC
>TRBJ1-3|TRBV9|-|medium-sized
CASGPGTGNTIYF
TGTGCCAGCGGGCCGGGGACTGGAAACACCATATATTTT
>TRBJ2-1|TRBV9|TRBD1|medium-sized
CASSVTRTGQKGNEQFF
TGTGCCAGCAGCGTAACCCGGACAGGGCAAAAGGGGAATGAGCAGTTCTTC
>TRBJ1-3|TRBV16|-|many
CASSQFYRGSGNTIYF
TGTGCCAGCAGCCAATTCTATCGGGGAAGTGGAAACACCATATATTTT
>TRBJ2-3|TRBV6-1|TRBD1|-
CASSEGQGADRQYF
TGTGCCAGCAGTGAGGGACAGGGAGCAGATAGGCAGTATTTT
>TRBJ2-1|TRBV7-7|-|-
CASSLGAAGYNEQFF
TGTGCTAGCAGCTTAGGGGCTGCGGGTTACAATGAGCAGTTCTTC
>TRBJ2-3|TRBV2|-|medium-sized
CASSEAVDTQYF
TGTGCCAGCAGTGAAGCGGTAGATACGCAGTATTTT
>TRBJ2-1|TRBV20-1|-|many
CSARVRGASNNEQFF
TGCAGTGCTAGAGTTCGGGGGGCGTCGAACAATGAGCAGTTCTTC
>TRBJ2-1|TRBV11-1|-|-
CASSSPPQRVDQLNEQFF
TGTGCCAGCAGCTCACCCCCTCAACGGGTGGATCAACTCAATGAGCAGTTCTTC
>TRBJ1-6|TRBV4-2|TRBD1|many
CASSAGTGGLRLYGSPLHF
TGTGCCAGCAGCGCCGGGACAGGGGGACTAAGGCTATACGGTTCACCCCTCCACTTT
>TRBJ1-2|TRBV2|TRBD1|few
CASLGQGFSGYTF
TGTGCCAGCCTAGGACAGGGGTTTTCTGGCTACACCTTC
>TRBJ2-7|TRBV10-3|-|-
CAISDSRQRRGEQYF
TGTGCCATCAGTGATTCGAGACAGCGAAGGGGCGAGCAGTACTTC
>TRBJ2-7|TRBV10-3|-|many
CAISEWGGSYEQYF
TGTGCCATCAGTGAGTGGGGCGGTTCCTACGAGCAGTACTTC
>TRBJ2-1|TRBV11-2|-|-
CASRMVDSSSYNEQFF
TGTGCCAGCAGAATGGTGGACAGTAGCTCCTACAATGAGCAGTTCTTC
>TRBJ2-7|TRBV18|TRBD1|medium-sized
CASSPPTGDSYEQYF
TGTGCCAGCTCACCACCGACAGGGGATTCCTACGAGCAGTACTTC
>TRBJ2-6|TRBV4-3|-|-
CASSQGQVAGANVLTF
TGCGCCAGCAGCCAAGGACAGGTGGCTGGCGCCAACGTCCTGACTTTC
>TRBJ2-5|TRBV6-1|-|few
CASSEAGGEQETQYF
TGTGCCAGCAGTGAGGCCGGTGGGGAGCAAGAGACCCAGTACTTC
>TRBJ2-6|TRBV15|-|many
CATSRGQDYSGANVLTF
TGTGCCACCAGCAGAGGACAGGACTACTCTGGGGCCAACGTCCTGACTTTC
>TRBJ2-6|TRBV12-3/TRBV12-4|-|many
CASSSQAYGGANVLTF
TGTGCCAGCAGCTCCCAGGCGTATGGTGGGGCCAACGTCCTGACTTTC
>TRBJ2-5|TRBV18|TRBD2|-
CASSPYPTSGFQETQYF
TGTGCCAGCTCACCTTACCCGACTAGCGGGTTTCAAGAGACCCAGTACTTC
>TRBJ2-1|TRBV20-1|-|-
CSAQLKGRLDEQFF
TGCAGTGCCCAGTTGAAAGGGAGACTCGATGAGCAGTTCTTC
>TRBJ2-1|TRBV13|-|few
CASSLGGVTYNEQFF
TGTGCCAGCAGCTTAGGAGGGGTCACCTACAATGAGCAGTTCTTC
>TRBJ2-3|TRBV19|-|medium-sized
CASSHPSVDTQYF
TGTGCCAGCTCCCATCCAAGCGTAGATACGCAGTATTTT
>TRBJ1-1|TRBV5-6|TRBD1|many
CASSFTGDTEAFF
TGTGCCAGCAGCTTCACAGGGGATACTGAAGCTTTCTTT
>TRBJ2-6|TRBV9|-|many
CASSVPGAQGANVLTF
TGTGCCAGCAGCGTACCAGGGGCGCAGGGGGCCAACGTCCTGACTTTC
>TRBJ2-7|TRBV20-1|TRBD2|-
CSASQDPAGAGMGEQYF
TGCAGTGCTAGTCAGGACCCAGCGGGAGCCGGGATGGGGGAGCAGTACTTC
>TRBJ2-7|TRBV20-1|-|medium-sized
CSARAGVYEQYF
TGCAGTGCTAGAGCGGGAGTCTACGAGCAGTACTTC
>TRBJ1-1|TRBV29-1|-|many
CVAEGGGTEAFF
TGCGTAGCCGAGGGGGGAGGCACTGAAGCTTTCTTT
>TRBJ2-1|TRBV19|-|-
CASIPGTTFRFF
TGTGCCAGTATCCCCGGGACCACTTTCCGGTTCTTC
>TRBJ1-6|TRBV28|-|medium-sized
CASNRDNSPLHF
TGTGCCAGCAACAGGGATAATTCACCCCTCCACTTT
>TRBJ2-3|TRBV28|TRBD2|few
CASRSETSGYTATQYF
TGTGCCAGCAGGTCCGAGACTAGCGGGTATACAGCTACGCAGTATTTT
>TRBJ1-1|TRBV15|-|-
CATSRDPGRAPEAFF
TGTGCCACCAGCAGAGACCCGGGGAGGGCGCCTGAAGCTTTCTTT
>TRBJ2-7|TRBV28|TRBD2|-
CASSFETSGSYEQYF
TGTGCCAGCAGTTTTGAGACTAGCGGGAGTTACGAGCAGTACTTC
>TRBJ2-4|TRBV18|TRBD2|many
CASSNSGLAKNIQYF
TGTGCCAGCTCAAATAGCGGGCTAGCCAAAAACATTCAGTACTTC
>TRBJ2-3|TRBV20-1|-|many
CSARLGGGTDTQYF
TGCAGTGCGAGACTGGGAGGGGGGACAGATACGCAGTATTTT
>TRBJ1-3|TRBV3-1|-|many
CASSRSGTRGNTIYF
TGTGCCAGCAGCCGTAGCGGGACACGGGGAAACACCATATATTTT
>TRBJ2-5|TRBV5-1|-|medium-sized
CASSYRQGKGETQYF
TGCGCCAGCAGCTATCGGCAGGGGAAAGGGGAGACCCAGTACTTC
>TRBJ1-5|TRBV5-1|-|many
CASSLDGNQPQHF
TGCGCCAGCAGCTTGGACGGAAATCAGCCCCAGCATTTT